This entry lists 14 T cell receptor beta chains sequenced from one sample in a study of PD-1 blockade in classical Hodgkin lymphoma. The method was immunoSEQ multiplex PCR; TCRdb's version includes in-frame clones alone and lacks a portion of them. This table holds 10,000 to 12,000 clones, around 79% found once. Following autologous stem cell transplantation, relapse occurred in every patient, and exposure to brentuximab vedotin varied. Here the sequenced sample was peripheral blood mononuclear cells (PBMCs), taken at baseline. The receptors here all came from a human donor with classical Hodgkin lymphoma.

V is TRBV19 and J is TRBJ2-6, with 7 bases identical to TRBD1. The CDR3 is made up of 18 amino acids. Germline lookup yields CDR1 LNHDA and CDR2 SQIVND (reference sequence). Unmatched junction bases numbered 15, after V lost 8 bases and J lost 2 bases. The CDR3 nucleotides read TGTGCCAGTTATCCCCGCCGACAGGGTGAAGCTGGGGCCAACGTCCTGACTTTC. It codes for CASYPRRQGEAGANVLTF.

This clone has only a few counts. The chain joins TRBV19 to TRBJ2-7; D assignment may be TRBD1 or TRBD2 (5 bases each). CDR1 and CDR2 from the germline V gene are LNHDA and SQIVND (reference sequence). Trimming stripped 8 bases from V and 2 bases from J, with 10 bases between. The CDR3 runs 12 residues. CDR3 region: CASGDGAYEQYF. The DNA for the CDR3 is TGTGCCAGTGGGGACGGAGCCTACGAGCAGTACTTC. The full variable domain, with the rest looked up from reference TRBV19 and TRBJ2-7, is DGGITQSPKYLFRKEGQNVTLSCEQNLNHDAMYWYRQDPGQGLRLIYYSQIVNDFQKGDIAEGYSVSREKKESFPLTVTSAQKNPTAFYLCASGDGAYEQYFGPGTRLTVT.

This chain links TRBV7-8 with TRBJ1-4, with D possibly matching TRBD1 (5 bases). This CDR3 has 16 residues. V dropped 1 base and J dropped 7 bases, with 16 bases sitting between them. CDR1 is SGHVS, CDR2 FQNEAQ, per germline. The CDR3 nucleotides are TGTGCCAGCAGCTTAGAGCCGCGACAGAGGGGTGAAAAACTGTTTTTT. Translated, it gives CASSLEPRQRGEKLFF.

This sequence joins TRBV15 and TRBJ2-3; D is unclear. V dropped 0 bases and J dropped 1 base, with 14 bases sitting between them. The CDR3 has 17 residues. The germline V gene encodes CDR1 LNHNV and CDR2 YYDKDF (reference sequence). The DNA for the CDR3 is TGTGCCACCAGCAGAGATCTACTACGTGTTGGCACAGATACGCAGTATTTT. Protein product: CATSRDLLRVGTDTQYF. Together with reference TRBV15 and TRBJ2-3, the CDR3 gives the full variable domain: DAMVIQNPRYQVTQFGKPVTLSCSQTLNHNVMYWYQQKSSQAPKLLFHYYDKDFNNEADTPDNFQSRRPNTSFCFLDIRSPGLGDTAMYLCATSRDLLRVGTDTQYFGPGTRLTVL.

The V and J genes are TRBV7-2 and TRBJ2-7, with TRBD2 matching over 7 bases. J gave up 5 bases and V 3 bases, and 4 bases lay outside the gene matches. There are 13 residues in the CDR3. Germline V CDR1 and CDR2: SGHTA, FQGNSA. The CDR3 region is CASSFTGTNEQYF. For the CDR3, the DNA is TGTGCCAGCAGCTTCACCGGGACTAACGAGCAGTACTTC.

The chain links TRBV5-4 to TRBJ1-2, with D unclear. The germline CDR1 and CDR2 sequences are SGHNT and YYREEE (reference sequence). This CDR3 contains 12 residues. The V end lost 7 bases, the J end lost 2 bases, and 9 bases lay between the germline ends. CDR3 loop: CASGPRNYGYTF. The CDR3 bases are TGTGCCAGCGGCCCCAGAAACTATGGCTACACCTTC.

V and J are TRBV7-6 and TRBJ2-3; tentatively, D is TRBD2 (5 bases). This CDR3 contains 14 residues. Trimming stripped 4 bases from V and 5 bases from J, with 13 bases between. CDR1 is SGHVS and CDR2 is FNYEAQ in the germline V gene. The CDR3 sequence is CASSSALRGDTQYF. CDR3 bases: TGTGCCAGCAGCTCCGCTCTCCGGGGAGATACGCAGTATTTT.

A few counts support this clone. The chain joins TRBV4-1 to TRBJ1-4; D remains unclear. Trimming removed 2 bases from V and 8 bases from J, with 15 bases in between. Germline values: CDR1 MGHRA, CDR2 YSYEKL. CDR3 length: 15 amino acids. The CDR3: CASSQMASLGEKLFF. The CDR3 nucleotides are TGCGCCAGCAGCCAAATGGCGTCCCTGGGGGAAAAACTGTTTTTT.

In this sample, this clone turned up once. The genes are TRBV16 and TRBJ1-5; 9 nucleotides match TRBD1. Germline-derived CDR1 and CDR2 are KGHSY and FQNENV. Losses at the gene ends were 3 bases for V and 4 bases for J; bases not matched to a gene: 4. The CDR3 is 15 amino acids. The CDR3 region has the DNA TGTGCCAGCAGCCACCCGGGACAGGGTAATCAGCCCCAGCATTTT. It is translated as CASSHPGQGNQPQHF.

The rearrangement links TRBV20-1 to TRBJ2-5, with D tentatively TRBD2 (5 bases). This CDR3 spans 11 amino acids. Per germline, CDR1 DFQATT and CDR2 SNEGSKA (reference sequence). V was pared by 3 bases and J by 3 bases, with 5 bases between. Here the CDR3 reads CSASGEETQYF. The CDR3 coding sequence is TGCAGTGCTAGCGGGGAAGAGACCCAGTACTTC.

This chain joins TRBV11-2 and TRBJ1-1; TRBD1 matches at 7 bases. The germline gives CDR1 SGHAT, CDR2 FQNNGV. Trimming at V came to 3 bases and at J to 3 bases, leaving 1 base not matched to a gene. This CDR3 has 13 residues. DNA of the CDR3: TGTGCCAGCAGCTTTACAGGGGACACTGAAGCTTTCTTT. Protein product: CASSFTGDTEAFF.

V gene TRBV28 combines with J gene TRBJ2-5; D is uncertain. This CDR3 comprises 12 residues. CDR1 and CDR2 (germline): MDHEN, SYDVKM. V dropped 2 bases and J dropped 2 bases, with 3 bases sitting between them. The CDR3 nucleotides are TGTGCCAGCAGTTTACTACAAGAGACCCAGTACTTC. The encoded protein is CASSLLQETQYF. Complete variable domain (other parts from reference TRBV28 and TRBJ2-5): DVKVTQSSRYLVKRTGEKVFLECVQDMDHENMFWYRQDPGLGLRLIYFSYDVKMKEKGDIPEGYSVSREKKERFSLILESASTNQTSMYLCASSLLQETQYFGPGTRLLVL.

This chain links TRBV30 with TRBJ1-4; D is perhaps TRBD1 (5 bases). Germline CDR1 GTSNPN, CDR2 SVGIG (reference sequence). V lost 1 base and J 8 bases, leaving 14 bases between the germline ends. This CDR3 has 14 residues. CDR3 nucleotides: TGTGCCTGGAGTGCCATGGGCAGGGACGAAAAACTGTTTTTT. Translating gives CAWSAMGRDEKLFF.

A note on this clone: Other DNA sequences within the sample encode an identical CDR3. This sequence joins TRBV4-3 and TRBJ2-7; a weak D match, TRBD2 (5 bases). Trimming shortened V by 4 bases and J by 3 bases, and 10 bases separated the two germline ends. Germline assignment: CDR1 LGHNA and CDR2 YSLEER. This CDR3 region has 13 residues. Here the CDR3 reads CASSRDRDYEQYF. The CDR3 coding sequence is TGCGCCAGCAGCCGAGACCGGGACTACGAGCAGTACTTC.